Listed below are T cell receptor beta chains from one sample, sequenced in a study of blood T cell repertoires in COVID-19. The repertoire was sequenced with immunoSEQ multiplex PCR; TCRdb's copy has only in-frame clones and lacks some. The sample comprises 60,000 to 80,000 clones, around 89% of which are singletons, and less than 0.65% rests with the top ten. Specimen: peripheral blood. The receptors stem from a man aged 55 to 70 with acute or convalescent COVID-19. The CDR3 runs from the conserved cysteine through the conserved F or W. The order of the fields is CDR3 length, clone size, V gene, J gene, D gene, CDR3 DNA, CDR3 protein. A D gene is named only where the DNA matches it firmly. Size tells how often a clone was seen (once, few, many) or the class of an expanded clone, and some rows leave it out.

length: 12
size: NA
V: TRBV24-1
J: TRBJ1-1
D: TRBD1
DNA: TGTGCCACCAGGGGGACAGGTACTGAAGCTTTCTTT
CDR3: CATRGTGTEAFF

length: 18
size: few
V: TRBV7-9
J: TRBJ2-7
D: TRBD2
DNA: TGTGCCAGCTCCTCCTTAATAAGGGTAGCGGGGGAAGTATACGAGCAGTACTTC
CDR3: CASSSLIRVAGEVYEQYF

length: 15
size: NA
V: TRBV5-1
J: TRBJ2-3
D: TRBD2
DNA: TGCGCCAGCAGCACCGGGACTAGCGGGAGGGATACGCAGTATTTT
CDR3: CASSTGTSGRDTQYF

length: 14
size: NA
V: TRBV5-1
J: TRBJ1-1
D: TRBD1
DNA: TGCGCCAGCAAACCAACAGGGGTGAACACTGAAGCTTTCTTT
CDR3: CASKPTGVNTEAFF

length: 15
size: NA
V: TRBV12-2
J: TRBJ2-7
D: NA
DNA: TGTGCAAGTCGCTTAAGGCGGACACACTCCTACGAGCAGTACTTC
CDR3: CASRLRRTHSYEQYF

length: 17
size: NA
V: TRBV3-1/TRBV3-2
J: TRBJ2-3
D: TRBD2
DNA: TGTGCCAGCAGCCATTCTGTTAGGCGGGGGGGCACAGATACGCAGTATTTT
CDR3: CASSHSVRRGGTDTQYF

length: 16
size: NA
V: TRBV27
J: TRBJ2-3
D: TRBD2
DNA: TGTGCCAGCAGTTTATCTGGCGGGAGGACCGCAGATACGCAGTATTTT
CDR3: CASSLSGGRTADTQYF

length: 15
size: NA
V: TRBV5-1
J: TRBJ1-2
D: TRBD1
DNA: TGCGCCAGCAGCTCCAGAAAGGGACAGGGCCATGGCTACACCTTC
CDR3: CASSSRKGQGHGYTF

length: 13
size: NA
V: TRBV19
J: TRBJ2-5
D: NA
DNA: TGTGCCAGTAGGGAGGGACAGAGAGAGACCCAGTACTTC
CDR3: CASREGQRETQYF

length: 14
size: NA
V: TRBV10-1
J: TRBJ2-5
D: TRBD2
DNA: TGCGCCAACACGACGGGGGGAATCCTGGAGACCCAGTACTTC
CDR3: CANTTGGILETQYF

length: 14
size: NA
V: TRBV20-1
J: TRBJ1-1
D: TRBD1
DNA: TGCAGTGCTAATGAAAATAGGGGGCGGGTTGAAGCTTTCTTT
CDR3: CSANENRGRVEAFF

length: 14
size: NA
V: TRBV27
J: TRBJ1-1
D: TRBD1
DNA: TGTGCCAGCAGTTTGACAGGGGTGGACACTGAAGCTTTCTTT
CDR3: CASSLTGVDTEAFF

length: 15
size: NA
V: TRBV7-3
J: TRBJ2-1
D: TRBD1
DNA: TGTGCCAGCAGCTTACACAGGGGTGGGGTGAGTGAGCAGTTCTTC
CDR3: CASSLHRGGVSEQFF

length: 13
size: NA
V: TRBV28
J: TRBJ1-3
D: TRBD1
DNA: TGTGCCAGCAGCCCCCAGGGGGAGAACACCATATATTTT
CDR3: CASSPQGENTIYF

length: 16
size: NA
V: TRBV9
J: TRBJ1-2
D: NA
DNA: TGTGCCAGCAGCGTAGAATTGGAGGGCGGTGTGTCTGGCTACACCTTC
CDR3: CASSVELEGGVSGYTF

length: 13
size: NA
V: TRBV18
J: TRBJ1-2
D: NA
DNA: TGTGCCAGCTCACCACGGGGGGGCGATGGCTACACCTTC
CDR3: CASSPRGGDGYTF

length: 15
size: NA
V: TRBV5-4
J: TRBJ1-1
D: NA
DNA: TGTGCCAGCAGACCTGGACCGGGGAGGGTCACTGAAGCTTTCTTT
CDR3: CASRPGPGRVTEAFF

length: 14
size: NA
V: TRBV6-4
J: TRBJ2-7
D: NA
DNA: TGTGCCAGCAGTGAGAGGGGGCAGGGAGGCGAGCAGTACTTC
CDR3: CASSERGQGGEQYF

length: 11
size: once
V: TRBV20-1
J: TRBJ1-2
D: TRBD1
DNA: TGCAGTAGACAGGGGGACGAAGGCTACACCTTC
CDR3: CSRQGDEGYTF

length: 14
size: NA
V: TRBV7-9
J: TRBJ1-5
D: NA
DNA: TGTGCCAGCAGCTTAGGCGACAGTAATCAGCCCCAGCATTTT
CDR3: CASSLGDSNQPQHF

length: 14
size: NA
V: TRBV4-1
J: TRBJ2-7
D: TRBD1
DNA: TGCGCCAGCAGCCAAGATACAGGGGGCTACGAGCAGTACTTC
CDR3: CASSQDTGGYEQYF

length: 16
size: NA
V: TRBV4-1
J: TRBJ1-2
D: NA
DNA: TGCGCCAGCAGCCAAGAGGGGGCTAGGAGAAACTATGGCTACACCTTC
CDR3: CASSQEGARRNYGYTF

length: 15
size: NA
V: TRBV6-5
J: TRBJ1-2
D: NA
DNA: TGTGCCAGCAAGGAGGGGCTCCATGGAGACTATGGCTACACCTTC
CDR3: CASKEGLHGDYGYTF

length: 17
size: NA
V: TRBV9
J: TRBJ2-6
D: NA
DNA: TGTGCCAGCAGCGTAGAGCAGGGAGGCTCTGGGGCCAACGTCCTGACTTTC
CDR3: CASSVEQGGSGANVLTF

length: 14
size: NA
V: TRBV3-1/TRBV3-2
J: TRBJ2-3
D: TRBD1
DNA: TGTGCCAGCAGCCAAACGGACAGGGCAGATACGCAGTATTTT
CDR3: CASSQTDRADTQYF

length: 17
size: once
V: TRBV3-1/TRBV3-2
J: TRBJ2-4
D: TRBD1
DNA: TGTGCCAGCAGCCACACCGGGACAGTAGTAGCCAAAAACATTCAGTACTTC
CDR3: CASSHTGTVVAKNIQYF

length: 13
size: NA
V: TRBV27
J: TRBJ1-6
D: NA
DNA: TGTGCCAGCAGTTTACCCGGGATTTCACCCCTCCACTTT
CDR3: CASSLPGISPLHF

length: 12
size: few
V: TRBV6-5
J: TRBJ1-2
D: NA
DNA: TGTGCCAGTACACGCAGAAACTATGGCTACACCTTC
CDR3: CASTRRNYGYTF

length: 13
size: once
V: TRBV12-3/TRBV12-4
J: TRBJ2-7
D: NA
DNA: TGTGCCAGCAGCCAGGGGGGCCCGGAGGAGCAGTACTTC
CDR3: CASSQGGPEEQYF

length: 15
size: NA
V: TRBV5-1
J: TRBJ1-6
D: TRBD1
DNA: TGCGCCAGCAGCTTGGTGACAGGGAATAATTCACCCCTCCACTTT
CDR3: CASSLVTGNNSPLHF

length: 14
size: NA
V: TRBV5-1
J: TRBJ1-1
D: NA
DNA: TGCGCCAGCAGCTTGGGACAGGCGAACACTGAAGCTTTCTTT
CDR3: CASSLGQANTEAFF

length: 18
size: NA
V: TRBV3-1/TRBV3-2
J: TRBJ2-5
D: TRBD2
DNA: TGTGCCAGCAGCCCTGGACTAGCGGGGGGTGCGTACCAAGAGACCCAGTACTTC
CDR3: CASSPGLAGGAYQETQYF

length: 19
size: NA
V: TRBV9
J: TRBJ1-3
D: TRBD1
DNA: TGTGCCAGCAGCGTAGATGGACAGGGGGCCTCGAGCTCTGGAAACACCATATATTTT
CDR3: CASSVDGQGASSSGNTIYF

length: 13
size: NA
V: TRBV5-1
J: TRBJ2-3
D: TRBD2
DNA: TGCGCCAGCAGTTCTGCAACGGGAGGTACGCAGTATTTT
CDR3: CASSSATGGTQYF

length: 19
size: NA
V: TRBV29-1
J: TRBJ2-3
D: TRBD2
DNA: TGCAGCGTTCGGGAGGGCGGGAGCCGCCGGCAGAGACGCACAGATACGCAGTATTTT
CDR3: CSVREGGSRRQRRTDTQYF

length: 13
size: NA
V: TRBV24-1
J: TRBJ2-2
D: NA
DNA: TGTGCCACCGCGGCCGGGGGCACCGGGGAGCTGTTTTTT
CDR3: CATAAGGTGELFF

length: 13
size: NA
V: TRBV9
J: TRBJ1-2
D: NA
DNA: TGTGCCAGCAGCGTAGCTACGCGTCCTGGCTACACCTTC
CDR3: CASSVATRPGYTF

length: 15
size: NA
V: TRBV30
J: TRBJ2-1
D: TRBD2
DNA: TGTGCCTGGAGACTAGCGGGAGGGCCTCACAATGAGCAGTTCTTC
CDR3: CAWRLAGGPHNEQFF

length: 14
size: NA
V: TRBV2
J: TRBJ2-1
D: NA
DNA: TGTGCCAGCAGTGAAATAAAGGGGCCAGTACGGGTGTTCTTC
CDR3: CASSEIKGPVRVFF

length: 17
size: NA
V: TRBV7-6
J: TRBJ2-2
D: NA
DNA: TGTGCCAGCAGCTTAGTCGTCGTGACTATATTCTCCGGGGAGCTGTTTTTT
CDR3: CASSLVVVTIFSGELFF

length: 13
size: NA
V: TRBV18
J: TRBJ1-1
D: TRBD1
DNA: TGTGCCAGCTCACCCAGGACAGGGAATGAAGCTTTCTTT
CDR3: CASSPRTGNEAFF

length: 19
size: NA
V: TRBV18
J: TRBJ1-4
D: TRBD1
DNA: TGTGCCAGCTCACCACTCCCCTGGGGACAGGGGAGAGCTAATGAAAAACTGTTTTTT
CDR3: CASSPLPWGQGRANEKLFF

length: 14
size: NA
V: TRBV18
J: TRBJ2-5
D: NA
DNA: TGTGCCAGCTCACCCATCAGGGCCCAAGAGACCCAGTACTTC
CDR3: CASSPIRAQETQYF

length: 14
size: NA
V: TRBV7-2
J: TRBJ2-1
D: NA
DNA: TGTGCCAGCAGCTTAAGATTAGCGTGGAATGAGCAGTTCTTC
CDR3: CASSLRLAWNEQFF

length: 13
size: NA
V: TRBV30
J: TRBJ1-2
D: TRBD1
DNA: TGTGCCTGGACAGGGACAGGGAAAGGAGGCTACACCTTC
CDR3: CAWTGTGKGGYTF

length: 17
size: NA
V: TRBV10-2
J: TRBJ2-7
D: TRBD1
DNA: TGCGCCAGCAGTGAGAGAGTCGGACAGGGGGCTCTCTACGAGCAGTACTTC
CDR3: CASSERVGQGALYEQYF

length: 15
size: NA
V: TRBV9
J: TRBJ2-5
D: NA
DNA: TGTGCCAGCAGCGTCAACTCTCGGGGACAAGAGACCCAGTACTTC
CDR3: CASSVNSRGQETQYF

length: 15
size: NA
V: TRBV3-1/TRBV3-2
J: TRBJ2-1
D: TRBD2
DNA: TGTGCCAGCAGCCAAGCCCAGACTAGCGTCAATGAGCAGTTCTTC
CDR3: CASSQAQTSVNEQFF

length: 15
size: NA
V: TRBV19
J: TRBJ2-2
D: TRBD2
DNA: TGTGCCACTAACCCTTCGGGAGGAGGCACCGGGGAGCTGTTTTTT
CDR3: CATNPSGGGTGELFF

length: 13
size: NA
V: TRBV11-3
J: TRBJ2-7
D: NA
DNA: TGTGCCAGCAGCCAAGGTGGAGGGTACGAGCAGTACTTC
CDR3: CASSQGGGYEQYF

length: 17
size: NA
V: TRBV19
J: TRBJ2-2
D: NA
DNA: TGTGCCAGTAGTCCGGGCAGGGGCGCAGCGAACACCGGGGAGCTGTTTTTT
CDR3: CASSPGRGAANTGELFF

length: 12
size: NA
V: TRBV19
J: TRBJ2-5
D: NA
DNA: TGTGCCAGTAGCCTAGGGAGGGAGACCCAGTACTTC
CDR3: CASSLGRETQYF

length: 13
size: few
V: TRBV27
J: TRBJ1-1
D: TRBD1
DNA: TGTGCCAGCAGTTCGACAGGGGGCTTTGAAGCTTTCTTT
CDR3: CASSSTGGFEAFF

length: 12
size: NA
V: TRBV7-9
J: TRBJ2-2
D: NA
DNA: TGTGCCAGCGGAGGGAATGCCGGGGAGCTGTTTTTT
CDR3: CASGGNAGELFF